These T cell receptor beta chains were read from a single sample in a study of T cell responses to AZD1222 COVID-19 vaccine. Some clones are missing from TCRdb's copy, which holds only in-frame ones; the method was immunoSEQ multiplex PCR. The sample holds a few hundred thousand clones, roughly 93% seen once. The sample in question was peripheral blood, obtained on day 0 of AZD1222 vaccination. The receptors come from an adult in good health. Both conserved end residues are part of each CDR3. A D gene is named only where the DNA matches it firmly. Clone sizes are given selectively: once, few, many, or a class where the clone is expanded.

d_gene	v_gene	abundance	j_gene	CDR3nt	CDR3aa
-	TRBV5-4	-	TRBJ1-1	TGTGCCAGCAGGAGTCATGGGGGGCTGAACACTGAAGCTTTCTTT	CASRSHGGLNTEAFF
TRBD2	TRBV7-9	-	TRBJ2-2	TGTGCCAGCAGCTTTAGCGGGAGGGCCGGCCAGTCCGGGGAGCTGTTTTTT	CASSFSGRAGQSGELFF
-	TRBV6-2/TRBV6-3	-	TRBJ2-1	TGTGCCAGCAGTTACGGCCTCACGGGTGAGCAGTTCTTC	CASSYGLTGEQFF
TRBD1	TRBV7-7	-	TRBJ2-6	TGTGCCAGCAGCCCCGGGACAGGGGGGCTGAGGGGGGCCAACGTCCTGACTTTC	CASSPGTGGLRGANVLTF
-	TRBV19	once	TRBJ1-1	TGTGCCAGTTACCCTCGGGACAAAGACACTGAAGCTTTCTTT	CASYPRDKDTEAFF
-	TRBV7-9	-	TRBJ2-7	TGTGCCAGCAGCTCCGGGTACTCCAACTCCTACGAGCAGTACTTC	CASSSGYSNSYEQYF
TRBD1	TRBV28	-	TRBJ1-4	TGTGCCAGCAGTTTACCCCGGGACAGCCCTAATGAAAAACTGTTTTTT	CASSLPRDSPNEKLFF
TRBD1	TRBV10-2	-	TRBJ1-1	TGCGCCAGCAGCGGGACAGCGAACACTGAAGCTTTCTTT	CASSGTANTEAFF
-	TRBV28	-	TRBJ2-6	TGTGCCAGCAGCGACGTCCAATGGGCTGGGGCCAACGTCCTGACTTTC	CASSDVQWAGANVLTF
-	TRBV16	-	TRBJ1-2	TGTGCCAGCAGCCAATCAACGGGGGCGTCGGGCTACACCTTC	CASSQSTGASGYTF
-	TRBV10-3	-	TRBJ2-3	TGTGCCATCAGTGAGTCAAGCGGAGGTACGCAGTATTTT	CAISESSGGTQYF
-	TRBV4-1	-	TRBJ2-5	TGCGCCAGCAGAATAGGGGCAGGGGCGAAGACCCAGTACTTC	CASRIGAGAKTQYF
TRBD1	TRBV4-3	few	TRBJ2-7	TGCGCCAGCAGCCGCGGACAGGGACGTACCTACGAGCAGTACTTC	CASSRGQGRTYEQYF
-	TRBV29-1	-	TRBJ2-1	TGCAGCGTTGAAGGTGGGAGTAATGAGCAGTTCTTC	CSVEGGSNEQFF
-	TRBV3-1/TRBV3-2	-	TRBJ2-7	TGTGCCAGCAGCCACTTAGGGGCCTACGAGCAGTACTTC	CASSHLGAYEQYF
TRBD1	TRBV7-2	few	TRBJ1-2	TGTGCCAGCAGCTCGGGACAGGGATATGGCTACACCTTC	CASSSGQGYGYTF
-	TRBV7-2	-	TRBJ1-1	TGTGCCAGCAGCTTAGGGTCGCTGGGTAGTGCTGAAGCTTTCTTT	CASSLGSLGSAEAFF
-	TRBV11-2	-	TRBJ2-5	TGTGCCAGCAGCTTATTGGACAGCATTGTTACCCAGTACTTC	CASSLLDSIVTQYF
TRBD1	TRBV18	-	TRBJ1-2	TGTGCCAGCTCAGACAGGGGGCTCTCCGGCTACACCTTC	CASSDRGLSGYTF
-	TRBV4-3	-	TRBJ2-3	TGCGCCAGCAGCCAAGATTTCGGGGGCGGAAGGACAGATACGCAGTATTTT	CASSQDFGGGRTDTQYF
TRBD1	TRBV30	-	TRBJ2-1	TGTGCCTGGAGTAGTGACAGGGCCTGGTATGAGCAGTTCTTC	CAWSSDRAWYEQFF
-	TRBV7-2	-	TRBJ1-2	TGTGCCAGCAGCTTATGGGTCTCGGACTATGGCTACACCTTC	CASSLWVSDYGYTF
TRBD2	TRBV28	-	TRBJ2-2	TGTGCCAGCAAATGGGCGGGAGGGCCCGGGGAGCTGTTTTTT	CASKWAGGPGELFF
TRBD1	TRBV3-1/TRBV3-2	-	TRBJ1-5	TGTGCCAGCAGCCAAGGGTGGACAGGCCTTAGCAATCAGCCCCAGCATTTT	CASSQGWTGLSNQPQHF
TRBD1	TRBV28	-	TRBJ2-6	TGTGCCAGCAGTTACCAGGGGGCCTCATCTGGGGCCAACGTCCTGACTTTC	CASSYQGASSGANVLTF
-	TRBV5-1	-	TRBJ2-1	TGCGCCAGCAGCACCAGCTCAGTGGGCTCCTACAATGAGCAGTTCTTC	CASSTSSVGSYNEQFF
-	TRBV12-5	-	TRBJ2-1	TGTGCTAGTGGTTTCAGCTCCTACAATGAGCAGTTCTTC	CASGFSSYNEQFF
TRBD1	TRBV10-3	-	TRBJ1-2	TGTGCCATCGGAGGACAGGGGAACTATGGCTACACCTTC	CAIGGQGNYGYTF
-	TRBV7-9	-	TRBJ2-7	TGTGCCAGCACCGACGCCGGAACGGGCGAGCAGTACTTC	CASTDAGTGEQYF
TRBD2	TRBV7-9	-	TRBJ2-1	TGTGCCAGCAGCACAGGGACTAGCGGGGCCCAGTTCTTC	CASSTGTSGAQFF
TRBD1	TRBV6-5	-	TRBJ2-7	TGTGCCAGCAAGGGCAGGGGGCCCTACGAGCAGTACTTC	CASKGRGPYEQYF
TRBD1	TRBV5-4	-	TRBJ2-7	TGTGCCAGCAGCTTGGCCGGGACAGGGTCCTACGAGCAGTACTTC	CASSLAGTGSYEQYF
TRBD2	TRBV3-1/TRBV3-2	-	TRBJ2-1	TGTGCCAGCAGCCTCCTAGCGGGAGGGATCAATGAGCAGTTCTTC	CASSLLAGGINEQFF
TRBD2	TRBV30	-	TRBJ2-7	TGTGCCTGGAGTGTACCGGGACTAGCGGCCTACGAGCAGTACTTC	CAWSVPGLAAYEQYF
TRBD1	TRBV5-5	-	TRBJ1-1	TGTGCCAGCAGCTCGGATACGGACAGGGTGAACACTGAAGCTTTCTTT	CASSSDTDRVNTEAFF
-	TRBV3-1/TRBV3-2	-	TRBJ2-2	TGTGCCAGCAGCCAAGAGGGGGATCGGACCGGGGAGCTGTTTTTT	CASSQEGDRTGELFF
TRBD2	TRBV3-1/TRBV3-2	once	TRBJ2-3	TGTGCCAGTGGTGGGGGGGACACAGATACGCAGTATTTT	CASGGGDTDTQYF
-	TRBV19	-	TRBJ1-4	TGTGCCAGTAGTAATGCACCAGGGGATAATGAAAAACTGTTTTTT	CASSNAPGDNEKLFF
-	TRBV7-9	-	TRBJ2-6	TGTGCCAGCAGCTTAGCGGCACCGGGTCTGGGGGCCAACGTCCTGACTTTC	CASSLAAPGLGANVLTF
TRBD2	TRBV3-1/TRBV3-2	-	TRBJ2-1	TGTGCCAGCAGCCTCAGACTAGCGGGAGGTGAAGAGCAGTTCTTC	CASSLRLAGGEEQFF
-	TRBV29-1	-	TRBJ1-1	TGCAGCGTCTCTACTCGGGTTTCCCTGGCTTTCTTT	CSVSTRVSLAFF
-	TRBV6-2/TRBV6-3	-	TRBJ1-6	TGTGCCAGCAGCTCCGACAGAAACTTCTATAATTCACCCCTCCACTTT	CASSSDRNFYNSPLHF